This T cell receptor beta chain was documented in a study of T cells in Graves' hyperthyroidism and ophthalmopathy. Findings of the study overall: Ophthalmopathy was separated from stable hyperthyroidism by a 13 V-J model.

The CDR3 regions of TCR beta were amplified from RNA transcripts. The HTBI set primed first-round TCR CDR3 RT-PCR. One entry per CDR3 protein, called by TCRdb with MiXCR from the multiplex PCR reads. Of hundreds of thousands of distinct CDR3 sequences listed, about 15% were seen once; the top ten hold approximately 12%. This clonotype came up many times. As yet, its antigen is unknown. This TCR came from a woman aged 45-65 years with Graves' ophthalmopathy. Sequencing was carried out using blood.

This CDR3 is CASTPGTGVYNEQFF. In DNA, the CDR3 is TGTGCCAGCACCCCTGGGACAGGAGTCTACAATGAGCAGTTCTTC. This sequence joins TRBV28 and TRBJ2-1; TRBD1 matches at 8 bases. V was pared by 7 bases and J by 3 bases, with 8 bases of the junction left unmatched. The CDR3 sequence is 15 residues long. Germline CDR1 reads MDHEN; CDR2 reads SYDVKM.